The 5 T cell receptor beta chains below were found in one sample sequenced in a study of T cell responses to AZD1222 COVID-19 vaccine. Clones were read by immunoSEQ multiplex PCR, and TCRdb kept only the in-frame ones, dropping some. The profile shows 150,000 to 200,000 clones, roughly 90% of them singletons. The sequencing here drew on peripheral blood, taken on day 0 of AZD1222 vaccination. These receptors were obtained from an adult in good health.

The CDR3 DNA reads as TGTGCCAGCCTCCCTCCGGGATACAACTATGGCTACACCTTC. Its protein product is CASLPPGYNYGYTF. The genes are TRBV28 and TRBJ1-2; D gene ambiguous. Trimming took off 8 bases at V and 2 bases at J, with 15 bases between the two ends. There are 14 residues in the CDR3. Germline-derived CDR1 and CDR2 are MDHEN and SYDVKM.

The chain employs TRBV3-1 (or the pseudogene TRBV3-2) and TRBJ1-4, with D tentatively TRBD1 (6 bases). With 4 bases removed from V and 1 base from J, the gap between germline ends came to 10 bases. Germline V gene sequence: CDR1 LGHDT, CDR2 YNNKEL (reference sequence). There are 15 residues in the CDR3. CDR3 in amino acids: CASSLAGVTNEKLFF. In DNA form, the CDR3 reads TGTGCCAGCAGCCTTGCAGGGGTAACTAATGAAAAACTGTTTTTT.

The rearrangement uses TRBV6-6 and TRBJ1-2; possible D gene TRBD1, 6 bases. Germline CDR1 is MNHNY and CDR2 is SVGAGI (reference sequence). The CDR3 extends over 14 amino acids. V lost 5 bases and J 8 bases, leaving 18 bases between the germline ends. CDR3 in DNA: TGTGCCAGCAGTACCGCGACAGGATCGTACGGCTACACCTTC. This encodes CASSTATGSYGYTF.

This clone appeared a single time. The chain uses TRBV9 and TRBJ2-3, with D hard to call. The CDR3 is 13 residues long. V was shortened by 3 bases and J by 4 bases, with 9 bases between the two germline ends. The germline CDR1 and CDR2 sequences are SGDLS and YYNGEE. The DNA for the CDR3 is TGTGCCAGCAGCGGGCTTCTGGCAGATACGCAGTATTTT. It is translated as CASSGLLADTQYF.

This clone came up once. The genes are TRBV4-3 and TRBJ2-1; 15 nucleotides agree with TRBD2. With V trimmed by 4 bases and J by 9 bases, 4 bases remained unmatched. CDR3 length: 15 amino acids. Germline lookup yields CDR1 LGHNA and CDR2 YSLEER. CDR3 nucleotide sequence: TGCGCCAGCAGCCGGGGACTAGCGGGAGGATTTGAGCAGTTCTTC. Its protein product is CASSRGLAGGFEQFF.